Sequencing of this T cell receptor beta chain was carried out in a study of T cell responses to AZD1222 COVID-19 vaccine. This CDR3 is 15 amino acids long. Germline V gene data show CDR1 as MNHEY and CDR2 as SVGAGI. The V segment lost 7 bases and the J segment 6 bases; nucleotides outside the gene matches: 12. Sequencing was performed with immunoSEQ multiplex PCR; in TCRdb, only in-frame clones are kept and a portion is missing. The sample has 42,000 or so clones; 88% are singletons. The TCR sequence derives from an adult who received the MenACWY meningococcal vaccine as a control. The starting material was peripheral blood, obtained 28 days after the second dose of the MenACWY control vaccine. This chain joins TRBV6-5 and TRBJ1-5; 7 bases map to TRBD1. The CDR3 sequence is CASMPMEGATQPQHF. The CDR3 nucleotides are TGTGCCAGCATGCCCATGGAGGGGGCTACTCAGCCCCAGCATTTT.